The TCR beta chain under discussion was sequenced for a study of blood T cell repertoires in COVID-19. Study summary: PBMCs, B-cell-depleted T cells, or T cells provided the cDNA or gDNA that made up the material.

Trimming left V 6 bases short and J 7 bases short, with 12 bases between. CDR3 size: 13 residues. CDR1 is MNHNY, CDR2 SVGAGI, per germline (reference sequence). The table came from immunoSEQ multiplex PCR; TCRdb's copy has only in-frame clones and leaves some out. The sample includes roughly 60,000 clones, about 81% of them seen just once. The TCR was taken from a man of 80 years or more with acute or convalescent COVID-19. Sequencing was carried out using peripheral blood. The rearrangement uses TRBV6-6 and TRBJ1-4; D remains ambiguous. The CDR3 DNA reads TGTGCCAGCAGCAGACGGGTGGGTGAAAAACTGTTTTTT. Protein: CASSRRVGEKLFF.